A selection of T cell receptor beta chains follows, all from one sample in a study of blood T cell repertoires in COVID-19. Libraries were prepared by immunoSEQ multiplex PCR; TCRdb keeps only in-frame clonotypes and omits some of them. The table lists over 300,000 clones, around four fifths of them singletons. The sample consisted of peripheral blood. The receptors stem from a woman between 50 and 59 years old with acute or convalescent COVID-19. Each CDR3 is given with its conserved first and last residue. Fields, in order: V gene, CDR3 protein.

TRBV27 CASAWRPGVFEKLFF
TRBV5-8 CASTLGGSSYEQYF
TRBV18 CASSRGTGLGETQYF
TRBV2 CASRRQGSEKLFF
TRBV2 CASAPGLPTSPQYF
TRBV4-1 CASSQEKRVWGSNTEAFF
TRBV15 CATSRDKGQGAFF
TRBV5-1 CASSFEDEQYF
TRBV3-1/TRBV3-2 CASSGRDRGHTDTQYF
TRBV7-2 CASSSGGWSYGYTF
TRBV2 CASKRGPGNEQFF
TRBV11-2 CASSLGSGGMSNQPQHF
TRBV19 CASSILAGGASDTQYF
TRBV24-1 CATELDTQYF
TRBV2 CASSGDSNYGYTF
TRBV5-1 CASSLGESRVKSYTF
TRBV6-5 CASIEQPYEQYF
TRBV3-1/TRBV3-2 CASSQAQVNQPQHF
TRBV7-9 CASSLADREHNVLTF
TRBV9 CASSVVLSGSGDTQYF
TRBV27 CASFKQGRGTGELFF
TRBV3-1/TRBV3-2 CASSRGAGNNGYTF
TRBV9 CASSGGAATNEKLFF
TRBV3-1/TRBV3-2 CASSQDLGGEKLFF
TRBV3-1/TRBV3-2 CASSPYRGNQPQHF
TRBV27 CASSPRWTVRNYEQYF
TRBV2 CARDYRASHYGYTF
TRBV18 CASSPTGGQQPQHF
TRBV10-3 CAISGLQGNTEAFF
TRBV1 CTSSKRLASTYEQYF
TRBV19 CASSIRVSYNEQFF
TRBV7-9 CASSLDRGNTIYF
TRBV29-1 CSAGKQVNTEAFF
TRBV4-2 CASSQDRISNYGYTF
TRBV24-1 CATSEGTGGWGTQYF
TRBV6-2/TRBV6-3 CASSFEALTQYF
TRBV14 CASSQVGQVLNTGELFF